The T cell receptor beta chain under discussion was sequenced for a study of blood T cell repertoires in COVID-19. Methods used by the authors: Scientists estimated how many nucleated cells there were by amplifying reference gene primers. Data came from immunoSEQ multiplex PCR; TCRdb stores just in-frame clones and leaves some out. Clone size and the V and J calls come from that table; the DNA yielded D and trimming. Of about 150,000 clones in the sample, under 80% were seen once. The CDR3 consists of 14 residues. The germline CDR1 and CDR2 sequences are SGHDN and FVKESK. Trimming removed 2 bases from V and 3 bases from J, with 8 bases in between.

The TCR was taken from a man between 60 and 75 years old with acute or convalescent COVID-19. Sequenced material: peripheral blood. This chain uses TRBV14 with TRBJ1-5, with D possibly being TRBD1 (6 bases). Here the CDR3 DNA reads TGTGCCAGCAGCCAACAGGGGTCCAATCAGCCCCAGCATTTT. Translation gives CASSQQGSNQPQHF.